A selection of T cell receptor beta chains follows, all from one sample in a study of CD8+ T cells in alopecia areata. The repertoire was sequenced with immunoSEQ multiplex PCR; TCRdb's copy has only in-frame clones and lacks some. The sample carries 150,000 to 200,000 clones, more than 55% recorded once. The material was CD4+ T cells sorted from blood, obtained at approximately week 49, from a patient treated with tofacitinib. Receptors originate from a human donor with alopecia areata. Both conserved end residues are part of each CDR3. D genes are given only for firm matches. Clone size, where shown, is once, few, many, or a class for clones that have expanded.

d_call: TRBD2
j_call: TRBJ2-3
clone_size: NA
v_call: TRBV2
cdr3_nt: TGTGCCACGACCAAGCGGGGGGCGGCAGATACGCAGTATTTT
cdr3_aa: CATTKRGAADTQYF

d_call: NA
j_call: TRBJ2-7
clone_size: NA
v_call: TRBV30
cdr3_nt: TGTGCCTGGAGCCCTAGCAGGCTCTACGAGCAGTACTTC
cdr3_aa: CAWSPSRLYEQYF

d_call: NA
j_call: TRBJ1-6
clone_size: once
v_call: TRBV18
cdr3_nt: TGTGCCAGCTCACCCTCGAGCGGTAATTCACCCCTCCACTTT
cdr3_aa: CASSPSSGNSPLHF

d_call: NA
j_call: TRBJ1-2
clone_size: NA
v_call: TRBV29-1
cdr3_nt: TGCAGCGTTTCCCTGCAGGCGGGGCACGGCTACACCTTC
cdr3_aa: CSVSLQAGHGYTF

d_call: TRBD1
j_call: TRBJ1-1
clone_size: NA
v_call: TRBV29-1
cdr3_nt: TGCAGCGTTCCCGGGGACAGGGGCACTGAAGCTTTCTTT
cdr3_aa: CSVPGDRGTEAFF

d_call: NA
j_call: TRBJ2-2
clone_size: NA
v_call: TRBV9
cdr3_nt: TGTGCCAGCAGCGTCTCCGGGACCGGGGAGCTGTTTTTT
cdr3_aa: CASSVSGTGELFF

d_call: NA
j_call: TRBJ1-2
clone_size: once
v_call: TRBV29-1
cdr3_nt: TGCAGCGTTGGGGCAGAGGGATATGGCTACACCTTC
cdr3_aa: CSVGAEGYGYTF

d_call: NA
j_call: TRBJ1-2
clone_size: NA
v_call: TRBV9
cdr3_nt: TGTGCCAGCATGGGGGAGAGCTATGGCTACACCTTC
cdr3_aa: CASMGESYGYTF

d_call: NA
j_call: TRBJ1-2
clone_size: few
v_call: TRBV11-2
cdr3_nt: TGTGCCAGCAGCCTTAACAGGGTTCAGGGCTACACCTTC
cdr3_aa: CASSLNRVQGYTF

d_call: TRBD1
j_call: TRBJ2-5
clone_size: NA
v_call: TRBV7-9
cdr3_nt: TGTGCCAGCAGCTCCTCAGACAGGGGGAGGGAGACCCAGTACTTC
cdr3_aa: CASSSSDRGRETQYF

d_call: TRBD1
j_call: TRBJ1-2
clone_size: NA
v_call: TRBV9
cdr3_nt: TGTGCCAGCAGCTCGGACAGGGGGAGAACTTATGGCTACACCTTC
cdr3_aa: CASSSDRGRTYGYTF

d_call: NA
j_call: TRBJ1-2
clone_size: NA
v_call: TRBV6-5
cdr3_nt: TGTGCCAGCAGTTATAAGGGGAATTTCTATGGCTACACCTTC
cdr3_aa: CASSYKGNFYGYTF

d_call: NA
j_call: TRBJ2-7
clone_size: NA
v_call: TRBV9
cdr3_nt: TGTGCCAGCAGCGTAGTTTCGGGTGGCGAGCAGTACTTC
cdr3_aa: CASSVVSGGEQYF

d_call: NA
j_call: TRBJ1-6
clone_size: NA
v_call: TRBV6-6
cdr3_nt: TGTGCCAGCAGGCCGTACTATGATTCACCCCTCCACTTT
cdr3_aa: CASRPYYDSPLHF

d_call: NA
j_call: TRBJ2-7
clone_size: once
v_call: TRBV2
cdr3_nt: TGTGCCTCCCTATGGGGGTATCGGGACTACGAGCAGTACTTC
cdr3_aa: CASLWGYRDYEQYF

d_call: TRBD1
j_call: TRBJ2-3
clone_size: NA
v_call: TRBV9
cdr3_nt: TGTGCCAGCAGCGTAGGTAACAGGGGAGCGGATACGCAGTATTTT
cdr3_aa: CASSVGNRGADTQYF

d_call: NA
j_call: TRBJ2-7
clone_size: few
v_call: TRBV27
cdr3_nt: TGTGCCAGCAGTGGGCGGGACATTTACCACGAGCAGTACTTC
cdr3_aa: CASSGRDIYHEQYF

d_call: TRBD2
j_call: TRBJ2-1
clone_size: few
v_call: TRBV2
cdr3_nt: TGTGCCAGCAGTGAAGTTGGACTAGCCTTCTATGAGCAGTTCTTC
cdr3_aa: CASSEVGLAFYEQFF

d_call: NA
j_call: TRBJ2-3
clone_size: NA
v_call: TRBV21-1
cdr3_nt: TGTGCCAGCAGCAAAGCGCTTTTGGTTTCGCCTAGGGGCACAGATACGCAGTATTTT
cdr3_aa: CASSKALLVSPRGTDTQYF

d_call: NA
j_call: TRBJ1-4
clone_size: NA
v_call: TRBV30
cdr3_nt: TGTGCCTGGTCCGACAGCTATAATGAAAAACTGTTTTTT
cdr3_aa: CAWSDSYNEKLFF

d_call: NA
j_call: TRBJ2-3
clone_size: NA
v_call: TRBV4-3
cdr3_nt: TGCGCCAGCAGCCAAGATCGCGGCCATACGCAGTATTTT
cdr3_aa: CASSQDRGHTQYF

d_call: NA
j_call: TRBJ1-1
clone_size: NA
v_call: TRBV7-6
cdr3_nt: TGTGCCAGCAGCTTAGTACATTCCAATGAAGCTTTCTTT
cdr3_aa: CASSLVHSNEAFF

d_call: NA
j_call: TRBJ1-5
clone_size: NA
v_call: TRBV19
cdr3_nt: TGTGCCAGTATAGCAGGGTCCCAGCCCCAGCATTTT
cdr3_aa: CASIAGSQPQHF